The rows below give T cell receptor beta chains drawn from one sample of a study of T cells in Graves' hyperthyroidism and ophthalmopathy. Each CDR3 protein is one row after TCRdb ran MiXCR on the multiplex PCR reads. The table includes about 250,000 distinct CDR3 sequences, approximately 23% detected once. Sequencing was carried out using blood. These receptors were obtained from a man aged 25-40 years with Graves' ophthalmopathy. The CDR3 runs from the conserved cysteine through the conserved F or W. A D gene is named only where the DNA matches it firmly. Where a row states a size, it is once, few, many or the class of an expanded clone; other rows omit it.

TRBV11-2	TRBJ1-2	many	TRBD1	CASSLNGQGASYGYTF	TGTGCCAGCAGCTTAAACGGACAGGGGGCTTCCTATGGCTACACCTTC
TRBV30	TRBJ2-7	many	-	CAWSPGPNYEQYF	TGTGCCTGGAGTCCAGGGCCCAACTACGAGCAGTACTTC
TRBV20-1	TRBJ1-1	-	-	CSAAGGGNTEAFF	TGCAGTGCCGCCGGGGGCGGAAACACTGAAGCTTTCTTT
TRBV20-1	TRBJ2-4	few	-	CSASGGGGIQYF	TGCAGTGCTAGCGGAGGGGGCGGCATTCAGTACTTC
TRBV18	TRBJ1-3	-	-	CASSPRQTGNTIYF	TGTGCCAGCTCACCGAGACAGACGGGAAACACCATATATTTT
TRBV7-3	TRBJ2-6	-	TRBD1	CASSATGDGANVLTF	TGTGCCAGCAGCGCCACAGGGGACGGGGCCAACGTCCTGACTTTC
TRBV3-1	TRBJ2-5	few	-	CASSLVAQYF	TGTGCCAGCAGTCTAGTGGCCCAGTACTTC
TRBV9	TRBJ2-2	few	TRBD2	CASSVGLAGAAGELFF	TGTGCCAGCAGCGTAGGACTAGCGGGGGCGGCGGGGGAGCTGTTTTTT
TRBV5-1	TRBJ1-1	many	-	CASSFPDRITEAFF	TGCGCCAGCAGCTTTCCGGACAGAATAACTGAAGCTTTCTTT
TRBV29-1	TRBJ2-6	many	TRBD1	CSVRTGPSSGANVLTF	TGCAGCGTTAGGACAGGTCCTAGCTCTGGGGCCAACGTCCTGACTTTC
TRBV12-5	TRBJ2-7	-	TRBD2	CASAISGSDYEQYF	TGTGCTAGTGCCATTAGCGGGAGTGATTACGAGCAGTACTTC
TRBV12-3/TRBV12-4	TRBJ2-2	many	-	CASSTSTGELFF	TGTGCCAGCAGTACGTCCACCGGGGAGCTGTTTTTT
TRBV30	TRBJ2-3	once	-	CAWSVLLGGTDTQYF	TGTGCCTGGAGTGTACTACTGGGAGGTACAGATACGCAGTATTTT
TRBV4-1	TRBJ2-1	many	-	CASSLQTPDEQFF	TGCGCCAGCAGCCTTCAGACGCCGGATGAGCAGTTCTTC
TRBV7-3	TRBJ2-3	few	TRBD2	CASSLDGRAADTQYF	TGTGCCAGCAGCTTAGACGGGAGGGCCGCAGATACGCAGTATTTT
TRBV18	TRBJ1-2	-	TRBD1	CASSPPTGGLGGYTF	TGTGCCAGCTCACCACCGACAGGGGGCTTGGGTGGCTACACCTTC
TRBV7-9	TRBJ2-5	-	-	CASSLVGGKETQYF	TGTGCCAGCAGCTTAGTCGGGGGAAAAGAGACCCAGTACTTC
TRBV5-1	TRBJ1-1	-	-	CASSLVWPTRGTEAFF	TGCGCCAGCAGCTTGGTTTGGCCGACCCGGGGCACTGAAGCTTTCTTT
TRBV19	TRBJ1-1	-	-	CASTNTGRAWNTEAFF	TGTGCCAGTACTAATACGGGCAGGGCCTGGAACACTGAAGCTTTCTTT
TRBV7-3	TRBJ2-3	few	TRBD2	CASSLTRTSHWTDTQYF	TGTGCCAGCAGCTTAACCCGGACTAGCCACTGGACAGATACGCAGTATTTT
TRBV29-1	TRBJ1-5	few	-	CSVAFGLNQPQHF	TGCAGCGTTGCTTTCGGTCTTAATCAGCCCCAGCATTTT
TRBV20-1	TRBJ2-5	few	TRBD2	CSATSGRRGETQYF	TGCAGTGCTACTAGCGGGAGGCGAGGGGAGACCCAGTACTTC
TRBV12-3/TRBV12-4	TRBJ2-5	many	-	CASSLGRRSWETQYF	TGTGCCAGCAGTTTAGGTCGCCGGTCATGGGAGACCCAGTACTTC
TRBV6-1	TRBJ2-5	many	-	CASSTRQETQYF	TGTGCCAGCAGTACCAGGCAAGAGACCCAGTACTTC
TRBV3-1	TRBJ1-5	many	-	CASSLGTLGNQPQHF	TGTGCCAGCAGCCTTGGGACATTAGGCAATCAGCCCCAGCATTTT
TRBV12-3/TRBV12-4	TRBJ2-1	-	TRBD2	CASSLSAGGPYNEQFF	TGTGCCAGCAGTTTGTCCGCGGGAGGGCCTTACAATGAGCAGTTCTTC
TRBV4-1	TRBJ2-3	-	-	CASSQDISGLTDTQYF	TGCGCCAGCAGCCAAGATATAAGCGGCCTCACAGATACGCAGTATTTT
TRBV7-2	TRBJ2-1	many	-	CASSLMRERYEQFF	TGTGCCAGCAGCTTAATGAGGGAGAGGTATGAGCAGTTCTTC
TRBV12-3/TRBV12-4	TRBJ2-1	few	-	CASSLPGGGNEQFF	TGTGCCAGCAGTTTACCTGGTGGGGGGAATGAGCAGTTCTTC
TRBV5-1	TRBJ1-4	few	-	CASSPGLWGNGRAYNEKLFF	TGCGCCAGCAGCCCCGGACTCTGGGGAAATGGGAGGGCCTATAATGAAAAACTGTTTTTT
TRBV20-1	TRBJ2-4	many	TRBD2	CSARRVSSGRNQNIQYF	TGCAGTGCGAGGAGGGTATCTAGCGGCAGGAACCAAAACATTCAGTACTTC
TRBV19	TRBJ1-1	few	TRBD1	CASSPRTGVNTEAFF	TGTGCCAGTAGTCCGCGGACAGGAGTGAACACTGAAGCTTTCTTT
TRBV6-2/TRBV6-3	TRBJ2-7	-	-	CASRGRSMWEVSYEQYF	TGTGCCAGCAGGGGTCGGAGTATGTGGGAGGTCTCCTACGAGCAGTACTTC
TRBV14	TRBJ2-2	few	TRBD2	CASSQALAGFGDTGELFF	TGTGCCAGCAGCCAAGCTCTAGCGGGATTTGGTGACACCGGGGAGCTGTTTTTT
TRBV9	TRBJ1-2	many	-	CASSVGTKNYGYTF	TGTGCCAGCAGCGTCGGGACAAAGAACTATGGCTACACCTTC
TRBV27	TRBJ2-7	-	-	CASSLVAGELYEQYF	TGTGCCAGCAGTTTAGTGGCAGGGGAACTTTACGAGCAGTACTTC
TRBV12-3/TRBV12-4	TRBJ2-7	few	TRBD2	CASRSGTSFFYEQYF	TGTGCCAGCAGATCCGGGACTAGTTTTTTCTACGAGCAGTACTTC
TRBV5-1	TRBJ1-1	many	-	CASSLAPGLNTEAFF	TGCGCCAGCAGCTTGGCCCCGGGACTGAACACTGAAGCTTTCTTT
TRBV5-6	TRBJ2-5	few	-	CASNDVLAGQETQYF	TGTGCCAGCAACGACGTCCTGGCAGGTCAAGAGACCCAGTACTTC
TRBV12-3/TRBV12-4	TRBJ2-3	many	-	CASSFGEPNTDTQYF	TGTGCCAGCAGTTTCGGCGAGCCTAACACAGATACGCAGTATTTT
TRBV18	TRBJ1-1	few	TRBD1	CASSEKDRVVNTEAFF	TGTGCCAGCTCGGAGAAGGACAGGGTGGTGAACACTGAAGCTTTCTTT
TRBV20-1	TRBJ1-4	-	-	CSAGRGANEKLFF	TGCAGTGCTGGCAGGGGAGCTAATGAAAAACTGTTTTTT
TRBV20-1	TRBJ1-4	-	TRBD1	CSAISGDRGEKLFF	TGCAGTGCTATAAGCGGAGACAGGGGTGAAAAACTGTTTTTT
TRBV28	TRBJ1-2	-	TRBD1	CASSGTGTGSYGYTF	TGTGCCAGCAGTGGAACCGGGACAGGGTCCTATGGCTACACCTTC
TRBV24-1	TRBJ2-1	many	-	CATSDFSGINEQFF	TGTGCCACCAGTGATTTTTCCGGGATCAATGAGCAGTTCTTC
TRBV5-1	TRBJ1-2	-	TRBD1	CASSGQGVDYGYTF	TGCGCCAGCTCCGGACAGGGGGTGGATTATGGCTACACCTTC
TRBV5-1	TRBJ2-3	many	TRBD1	CASSATGNTDTQYF	TGCGCCAGCAGCGCGACAGGGAACACAGATACGCAGTATTTT
TRBV6-1	TRBJ2-2	-	TRBD2	CASSRLAGNTGELFF	TGTGCCAGCAGCCGACTAGCGGGGAACACCGGGGAGCTGTTTTTT